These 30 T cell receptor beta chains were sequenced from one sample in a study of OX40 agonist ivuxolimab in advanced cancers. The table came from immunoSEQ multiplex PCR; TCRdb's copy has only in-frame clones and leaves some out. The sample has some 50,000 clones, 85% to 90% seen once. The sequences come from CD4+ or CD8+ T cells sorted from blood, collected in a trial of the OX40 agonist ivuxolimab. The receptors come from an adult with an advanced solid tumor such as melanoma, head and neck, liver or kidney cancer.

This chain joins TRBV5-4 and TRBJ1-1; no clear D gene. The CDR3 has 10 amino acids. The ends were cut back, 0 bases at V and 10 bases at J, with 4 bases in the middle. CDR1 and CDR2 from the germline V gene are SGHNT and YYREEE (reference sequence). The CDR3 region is CASSLVGAFF. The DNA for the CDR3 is TGTGCCAGCAGCTTGGTAGGAGCTTTCTTT.

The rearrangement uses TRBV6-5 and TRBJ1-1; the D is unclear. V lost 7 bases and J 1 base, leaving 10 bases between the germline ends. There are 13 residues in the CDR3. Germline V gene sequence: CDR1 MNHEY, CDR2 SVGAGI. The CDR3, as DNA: TGTGCCAGCAATCAAGGACGGAACACTGAAGCTTTCTTT. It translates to CASNQGRNTEAFF.

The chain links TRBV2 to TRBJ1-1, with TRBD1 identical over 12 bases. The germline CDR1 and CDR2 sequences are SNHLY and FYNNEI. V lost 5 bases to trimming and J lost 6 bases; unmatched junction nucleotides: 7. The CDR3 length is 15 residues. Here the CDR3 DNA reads TGTGCCAGCAGTATCTGGGACAGGGGGCTAGCTGAAGCTTTCTTT. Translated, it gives CASSIWDRGLAEAFF.

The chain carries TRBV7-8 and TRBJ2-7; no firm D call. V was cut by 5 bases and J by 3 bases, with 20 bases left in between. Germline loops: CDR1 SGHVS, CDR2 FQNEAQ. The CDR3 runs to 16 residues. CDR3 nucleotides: TGTGCCAGCAGCAAATCGATTTCGGGTCTTTTCTACGAGCAGTACGTC. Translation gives CASSKSISGLFYEQYV.

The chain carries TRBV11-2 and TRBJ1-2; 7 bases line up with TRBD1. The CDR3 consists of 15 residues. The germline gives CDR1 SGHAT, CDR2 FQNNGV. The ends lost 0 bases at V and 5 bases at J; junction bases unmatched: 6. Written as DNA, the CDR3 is TGTGCCAGCAGCTTAGATATCGACAGGGATTATGGCTACACCTTC. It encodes CASSLDIDRDYGYTF.

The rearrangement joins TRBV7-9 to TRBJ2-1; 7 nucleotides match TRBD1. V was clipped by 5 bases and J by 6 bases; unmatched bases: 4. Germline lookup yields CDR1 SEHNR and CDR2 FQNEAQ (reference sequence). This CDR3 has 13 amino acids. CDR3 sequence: CASSLGTVNEQFF. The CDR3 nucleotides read TGTGCCAGCAGCCTAGGGACAGTCAATGAGCAGTTCTTC.

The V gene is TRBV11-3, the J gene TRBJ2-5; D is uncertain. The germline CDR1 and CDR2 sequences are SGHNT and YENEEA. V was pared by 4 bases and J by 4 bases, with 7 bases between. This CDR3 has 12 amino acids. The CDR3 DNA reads TGTGCCAGCAGCTCCGGGTCAGAGACCCAGTACTTC. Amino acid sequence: CASSSGSETQYF. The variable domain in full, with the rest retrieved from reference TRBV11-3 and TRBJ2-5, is EAGVVQSPRYKIIEKKQPVAFWCNPISGHNTLYWYLQNLGQGPELLIRYENEEAVDDSQLPKDRFSAERLKGVDSTLKIQPAELGDSAVYLCASSSGSETQYFGPGTRLLVL.

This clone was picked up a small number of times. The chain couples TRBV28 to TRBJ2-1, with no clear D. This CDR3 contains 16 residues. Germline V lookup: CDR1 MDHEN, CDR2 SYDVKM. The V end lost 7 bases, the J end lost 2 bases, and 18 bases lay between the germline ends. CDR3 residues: CASTSLRKSTYNEQFF. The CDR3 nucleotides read TGTGCCAGCACCTCACTCCGGAAAAGCACCTACAATGAGCAGTTCTTC.

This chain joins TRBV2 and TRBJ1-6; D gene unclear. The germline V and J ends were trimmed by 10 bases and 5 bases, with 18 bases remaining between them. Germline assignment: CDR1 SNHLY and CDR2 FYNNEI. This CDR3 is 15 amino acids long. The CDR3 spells CATVRTVTNNSPLHF. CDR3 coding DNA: TGTGCCACCGTTAGGACGGTTACTAATAATTCACCCCTCCACTTT.

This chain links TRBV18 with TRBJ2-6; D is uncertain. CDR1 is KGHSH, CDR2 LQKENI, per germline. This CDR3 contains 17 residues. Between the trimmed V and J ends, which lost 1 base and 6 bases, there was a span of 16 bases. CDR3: CASSPRQVSSEANVLTF. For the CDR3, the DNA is TGTGCCAGCTCACCACGGCAGGTGTCTTCAGAGGCCAACGTCCTGACTTTC.

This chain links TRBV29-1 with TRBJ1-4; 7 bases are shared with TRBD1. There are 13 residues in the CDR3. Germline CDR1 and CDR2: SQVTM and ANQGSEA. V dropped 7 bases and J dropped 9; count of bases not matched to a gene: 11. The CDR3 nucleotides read TGCAGCGCGGCGGACAGGTCCTGGCAAAAACTGTTTTTT. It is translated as CSAADRSWQKLFF.

The CDR3 bases are TGTGCCAGCAGTTCTCACAGGCTAGACAATGAGCAGTTCTTC. Protein product: CASSSHRLDNEQFF. This rearrangement joins TRBV6-5 to TRBJ2-1; tentatively, D is TRBD1 (5 bases). The CDR3 has 14 amino acids. Between the trimmed V and J ends, which lost 4 bases and 5 bases, there was a span of 12 bases. Germline CDR1 and CDR2: MNHEY and SVGAGI.

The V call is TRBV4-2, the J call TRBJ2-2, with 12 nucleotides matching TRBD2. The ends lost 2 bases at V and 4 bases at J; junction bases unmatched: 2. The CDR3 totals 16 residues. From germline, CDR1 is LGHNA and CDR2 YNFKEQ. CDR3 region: CASSQPSGRATGELFF. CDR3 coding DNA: TGTGCCAGCAGCCAACCTAGCGGGAGGGCCACCGGGGAGCTGTTTTTT.

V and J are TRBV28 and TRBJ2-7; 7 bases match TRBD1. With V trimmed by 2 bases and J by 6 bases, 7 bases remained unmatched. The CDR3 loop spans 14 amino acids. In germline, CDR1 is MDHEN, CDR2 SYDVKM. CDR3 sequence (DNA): TGTGCCAGCAGTTTAAGGGGGCGCCCTGGCGAGCAGTACTTC. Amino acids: CASSLRGRPGEQYF. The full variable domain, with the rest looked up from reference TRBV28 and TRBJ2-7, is DVKVTQSSRYLVKRTGEKVFLECVQDMDHENMFWYRQDPGLGLRLIYFSYDVKMKEKGDIPEGYSVSREKKERFSLILESASTNQTSMYLCASSLRGRPGEQYFGPGTRLTVT.

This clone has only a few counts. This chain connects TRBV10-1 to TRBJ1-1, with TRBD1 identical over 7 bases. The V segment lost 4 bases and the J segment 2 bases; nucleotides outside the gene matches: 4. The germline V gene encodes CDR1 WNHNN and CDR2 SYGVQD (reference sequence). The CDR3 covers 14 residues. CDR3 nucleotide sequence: TGCGCCAGCAGTGGGTCAGGGGGAAACACTGAAGCTTTCTTT. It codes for CASSGSGGNTEAFF.

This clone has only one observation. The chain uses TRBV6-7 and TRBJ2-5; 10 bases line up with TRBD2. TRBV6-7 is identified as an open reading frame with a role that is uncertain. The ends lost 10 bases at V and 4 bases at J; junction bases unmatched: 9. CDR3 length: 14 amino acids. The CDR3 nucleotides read TGTGCCACCACTACTAGCGGGATAGGAGAGACCCAGTACTTC. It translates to CATTTSGIGETQYF.

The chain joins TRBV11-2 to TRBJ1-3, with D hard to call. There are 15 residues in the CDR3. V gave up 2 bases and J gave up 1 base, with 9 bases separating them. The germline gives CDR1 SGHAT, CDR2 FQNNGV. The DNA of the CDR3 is TGTGCCAGCAGCTTATTATACAGTTCTGGAAACACCATATATTTT. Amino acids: CASSLLYSSGNTIYF.

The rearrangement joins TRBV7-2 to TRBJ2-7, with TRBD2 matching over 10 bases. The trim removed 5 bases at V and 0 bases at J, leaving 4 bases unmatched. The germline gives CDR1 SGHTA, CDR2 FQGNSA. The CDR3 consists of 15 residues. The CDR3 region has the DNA TGTGCCAGCAGCCAAAGGACTAGCGGCTCCTACGAGCAGTACTTC. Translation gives CASSQRTSGSYEQYF.

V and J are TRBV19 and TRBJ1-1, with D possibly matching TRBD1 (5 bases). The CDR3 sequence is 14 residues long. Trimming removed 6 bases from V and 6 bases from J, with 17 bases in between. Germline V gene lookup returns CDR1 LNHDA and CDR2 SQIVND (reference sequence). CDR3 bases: TGTGCCAGTAGATCGGGGACCCCCGGGGCTGAAGCTTTCTTT. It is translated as CASRSGTPGAEAFF.

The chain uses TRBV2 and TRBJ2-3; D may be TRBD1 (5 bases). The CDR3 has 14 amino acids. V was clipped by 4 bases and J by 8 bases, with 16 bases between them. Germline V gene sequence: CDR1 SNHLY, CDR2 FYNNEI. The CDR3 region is CASSGLTGRATQYF. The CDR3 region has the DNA TGTGCCAGCAGTGGCTTGACTGGCAGGGCTACGCAGTATTTT. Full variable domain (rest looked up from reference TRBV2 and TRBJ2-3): EPEVTQTPSHQVTQMGQEVILRCVPISNHLYFYWYRQILGQKVEFLVSFYNNEISEKSEIFDDQFSVERPDGSNFTLKIRSTKLEDSAMYFCASSGLTGRATQYFGPGTRLTVL.

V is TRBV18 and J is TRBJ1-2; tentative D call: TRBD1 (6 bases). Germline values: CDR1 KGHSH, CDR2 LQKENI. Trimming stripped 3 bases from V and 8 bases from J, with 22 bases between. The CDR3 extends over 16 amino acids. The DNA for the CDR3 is TGTGCCAGCTCACCCGTGGGGGGGCCGGAGGGGAGCGGCTACACCTTC. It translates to CASSPVGGPEGSGYTF.

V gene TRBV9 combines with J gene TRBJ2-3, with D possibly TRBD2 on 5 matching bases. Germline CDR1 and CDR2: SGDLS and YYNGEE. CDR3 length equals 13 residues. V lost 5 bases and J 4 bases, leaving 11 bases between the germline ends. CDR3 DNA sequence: TGTGCCAGCAGACGAGAGGGCTCAGATACGCAGTATTTT. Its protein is CASRREGSDTQYF. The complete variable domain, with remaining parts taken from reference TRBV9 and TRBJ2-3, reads DSGVTQTPKHLITATGQRVTLRCSPRSGDLSVYWYQQSLDQGLQFLIQYYNGEERAKGNILERFSAQQFPDLHSELNLSSLELGDSALYFCASRREGSDTQYFGPGTRLTVL.

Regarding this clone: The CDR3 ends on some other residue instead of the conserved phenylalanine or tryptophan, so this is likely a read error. This CDR3 reads CASSPLSGKNEQYL. CDR3 nucleotides: TGTGCCAGCAGTCCCCTTAGCGGGAAAAACGAGCAGTACCTC. The V gene is TRBV28, the J gene TRBJ2-7, with 8 nucleotides matching TRBD2. The ends lost 5 bases at V and 5 bases at J; junction bases unmatched: 8. CDR1 MDHEN and CDR2 SYDVKM come from the germline V gene. This CDR3 has 14 amino acids.

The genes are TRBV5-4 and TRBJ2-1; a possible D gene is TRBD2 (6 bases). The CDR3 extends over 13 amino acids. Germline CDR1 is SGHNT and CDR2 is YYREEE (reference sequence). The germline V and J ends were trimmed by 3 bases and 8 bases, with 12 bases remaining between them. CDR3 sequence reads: CASSSRGVDEQFF. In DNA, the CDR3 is TGTGCCAGCAGCTCCCGCGGGGTGGATGAGCAGTTCTTC.

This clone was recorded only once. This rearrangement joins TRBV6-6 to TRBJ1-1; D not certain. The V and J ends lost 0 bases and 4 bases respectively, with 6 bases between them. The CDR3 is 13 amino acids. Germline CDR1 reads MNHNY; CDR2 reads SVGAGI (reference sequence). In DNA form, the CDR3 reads TGTGCCAGCAGTTACTCACGATTCACTGAAGCTTTCTTT. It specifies CASSYSRFTEAFF.

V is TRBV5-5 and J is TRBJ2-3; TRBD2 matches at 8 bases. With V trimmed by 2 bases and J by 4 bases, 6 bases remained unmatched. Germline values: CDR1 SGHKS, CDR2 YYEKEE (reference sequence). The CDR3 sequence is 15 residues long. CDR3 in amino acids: CASSLELAVADTQYF. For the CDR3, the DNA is TGTGCCAGCAGCTTAGAACTAGCGGTGGCAGATACGCAGTATTTT.

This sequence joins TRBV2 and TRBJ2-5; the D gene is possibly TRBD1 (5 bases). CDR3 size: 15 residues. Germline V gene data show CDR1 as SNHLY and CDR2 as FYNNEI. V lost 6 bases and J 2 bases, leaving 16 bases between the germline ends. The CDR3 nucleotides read TGTGCCAGCAGCCCTGGTTGGGGCGGACAAGAGACCCAGTACTTC. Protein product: CASSPGWGGQETQYF.

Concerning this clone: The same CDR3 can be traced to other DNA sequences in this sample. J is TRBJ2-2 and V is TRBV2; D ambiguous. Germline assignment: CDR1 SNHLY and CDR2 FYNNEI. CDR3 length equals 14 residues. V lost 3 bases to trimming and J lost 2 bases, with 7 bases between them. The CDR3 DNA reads TGTGCCAGCAGTGAGGTCGGAAACACCGGGGAGCTGTTTTTT. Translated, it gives CASSEVGNTGELFF.

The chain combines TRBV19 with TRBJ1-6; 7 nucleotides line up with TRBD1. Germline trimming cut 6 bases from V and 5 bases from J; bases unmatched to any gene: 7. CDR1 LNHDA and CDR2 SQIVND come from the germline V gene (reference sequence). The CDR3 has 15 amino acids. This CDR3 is CASRRETGNNSPLHF. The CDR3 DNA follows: TGTGCCAGTAGACGCGAGACAGGGAATAATTCACCCCTCCACTTT.

CDR3 nucleotides: TGTGCCAGCAAGGTTTCTAGCGGGGGGCAGGGGGAGCTGTTTTTT. The encoded protein is CASKVSSGGQGELFF. J is TRBJ2-2 and V is TRBV2; TRBD2 agrees at 11 bases. The CDR3 totals 15 residues. Trimming took 7 bases from V and 8 from J; bases not matched to a gene: 9. Germline CDR1 is SNHLY and CDR2 is FYNNEI.